This entry lists 29 T cell receptor beta chains sequenced from one sample in a study of blood T cells in healthy people across ages. A second PCR, run for about 6 to 12 cycles, used a sample-barcoded 5' primer plus a J-beta primer mix. TCRdb recomputed calls from the 5' RACE reads with MiXCR, one row per CDR3 protein. Found here are roughly 1,500,000 distinct CDR3 sequences, 42% of them singletons; the top ten hold 7.9%. The sequencing input was blood. The receptors come from a woman aged 18-29 years in good health.

In its sample, this clonotype was seen a few times. The rearrangement joins TRBV25-1 to TRBJ2-7; 8 nucleotides agree with TRBD1. The trim removed 4 bases at V and 3 bases at J, leaving 5 bases unmatched. This CDR3 spans 14 amino acids. CDR1 is MGHDK and CDR2 is SYGVNS in the germline V gene. This CDR3 is CASSAPGTGYEQYF. In DNA form, the CDR3 reads TGTGCCAGCAGTGCGCCCGGGACAGGCTACGAGCAGTACTTC.

The chain couples TRBV6-2 or TRBV6-3 to TRBJ2-6; unclear D gene. Germline V CDR1 and CDR2: MNHEY, SVGEGT. CDR3 length: 15 amino acids. V lost 2 bases, J lost 4 bases, and 9 bases lay in between. The CDR3 loop reads CASSYGVLGANVLTF. The CDR3 nucleotides read TGTGCCAGCAGTTACGGTGTACTGGGGGCCAACGTCCTGACTTTC.

This clonotype was picked up a small number of times. The chain carries TRBV20-1 and TRBJ2-1; TRBD2 agrees at 9 bases. Germline V gene sequence: CDR1 DFQATT, CDR2 SNEGSKA (reference sequence). This CDR3 region has 15 residues. The V segment lost 3 bases and the J segment 3 bases; nucleotides outside the gene matches: 6. DNA for the CDR3: TGCAGTGCTAGTACCCTAGCGGGGCACTACAATGAGCAGTTCTTC. Encoded protein: CSASTLAGHYNEQFF.

A few counts support this clonotype. The J gene is TRBJ2-1, the V gene TRBV4-1, with 9 bases lining up with TRBD2. After removal of 4 bases from V and 0 bases from J, the junction contained 25 bases not matched to a gene. This CDR3 has 23 amino acids. CDR1 is MGHRA and CDR2 is YSYEKL in the germline V gene. CDR3 bases: TGCGCCAGCAGCCCGTCAGGGACTAGCAACCTACTCCCATCCCGTTACTCCTACAATGAGCAGTTCTTC. Protein: CASSPSGTSNLLPSRYSYNEQFF.

V usage is TRBV3-1 and J usage is TRBJ2-3; D is unresolved. The length of the CDR3 is 14 residues. The V end lost 10 bases, the J end lost 8 bases, and 22 bases lay between the germline ends. CDR1 is LGHDT and CDR2 is YNNKEL in the germline V gene (reference sequence). The CDR3 here is CAISQVSPTATQYF. DNA of the CDR3: TGTGCCATCTCGCAGGTCTCCCCTACTGCTACGCAGTATTTT.

The chain joins TRBV6-2 or TRBV6-3 to TRBJ1-1; D is undetermined. The CDR3 is 13 amino acids. V gave up 6 bases and J gave up 3 bases, with 11 bases separating them. Germline V gene data show CDR1 as MNHEY and CDR2 as SVGEGT. CDR3 sequence reads: CASRLDSYTEAFF. The CDR3 DNA reads as TGTGCCAGCAGACTGGACTCATACACTGAAGCTTTCTTT.

The chain uses TRBV6-5 and TRBJ2-7; D is uncertain. CDR3 length: 14 amino acids. CDR1 and CDR2 (germline): MNHEY, SVGAGI. V was pared by 6 bases and J by 0 bases, with 12 bases between. The CDR3: CASRRTASSYEQYF. In DNA, the CDR3 is TGTGCCAGCAGACGGACGGCAAGCTCCTACGAGCAGTACTTC.

This clonotype occurred a few times. The chain is built from TRBV12-3 or TRBV12-4 and TRBJ2-1; 10 bases agree with TRBD2. V shed 6 bases and J 7 bases; nucleotides not matched to a gene: 12. The CDR3 has 16 amino acids. The CDR3, as DNA: TGTGCCAGCAGGGTCAACAGCGGGGGGGCCGTTAATGAGCAGTTCTTC. This encodes CASRVNSGGAVNEQFF.

The V gene is TRBV12-3 or TRBV12-4, the J gene TRBJ2-2; D uncertain. The length of the CDR3 is 14 residues. With 6 bases removed from V and 4 bases from J, the gap between germline ends came to 12 bases. In DNA, the CDR3 is TGTGCCAGCAGCAACCGTCCTGGCACCGGGGAGCTGTTTTTT. Protein sequence: CASSNRPGTGELFF.

CDR3 sequence: CASSQADRFTEAFF. The CDR3 DNA sequence: TGTGCCAGCAGCCAAGCGGACAGGTTCACTGAAGCTTTCTTT. The V and J genes are TRBV3-1 and TRBJ1-1, with 7 bases aligning to TRBD1. The germline V gene has CDR1 LGHDT and CDR2 YNNKEL (reference sequence). This CDR3 contains 14 residues. Germline trimming cut 1 base from V and 4 bases from J; bases unmatched to any gene: 3. Full variable domain (rest looked up from reference TRBV3-1 and TRBJ1-1): DTAVSQTPKYLVTQMGNDKSIKCEQNLGHDTMYWYKQDSKKFLKIMFSYNNKELIINETVPNRFSPKSPDKAHLNLHINSLELGDSAVYFCASSQADRFTEAFFGQGTRLTVV.

The V gene is TRBV29-1, the J gene TRBJ2-1, with 10 bases aligning to TRBD2. Trimming removed 8 bases from V and 1 base from J; junction bases left unmatched: 14. Germline CDR1 reads SQVTM; CDR2 reads ANQGSEA. This CDR3 is 17 amino acids long. This chain's CDR3 is CSLLGGSGRPSYNEQFF. The CDR3 bases are TGCAGCCTCCTGGGAGGTAGCGGGAGGCCTTCCTACAATGAGCAGTTCTTC.

The J gene is TRBJ2-7, the V gene TRBV6-5; D is uncertain. The better agreement between TRBJ2-5 and the DNA end casts doubt on the J call. CDR3 size: 11 residues. Per germline, CDR1 MNHEY and CDR2 SVGAGI. The CDR3 DNA reads as TGTGCCAGCAGTTACCATGGGACCCAGTACTTC. Protein sequence: CASSYHGTQYF.

The gene calls are TRBV4-2 and TRBJ1-1; TRBD1 agrees at 8 bases. This CDR3 is 17 amino acids long. Germline V gene sequence: CDR1 LGHNA, CDR2 YNFKEQ. The J segment lost 3 bases and the V segment lost 0 bases, leaving 9 bases of the junction unmatched. CDR3 in DNA: TGTGCCAGCAGCCAAGAAGGCGGCGGACAGGGTTACACTGAAGCTTTCTTT. This encodes CASSQEGGGQGYTEAFF.

This clonotype turned up a few times. V and J are TRBV15 and TRBJ2-3, with D tentatively TRBD1 or TRBD2 (5 bases each). From germline, CDR1 is LNHNV and CDR2 YYDKDF (reference sequence). The CDR3 contains 17 residues. V shed 1 base and J shed 3 bases, with 17 bases lying between them. The CDR3 sequence is CATSRGGFYPITDTQYF. Here the CDR3 DNA reads TGTGCCACCAGCAGAGGGGGGTTCTACCCAATTACAGATACGCAGTATTTT.

This clonotype was counted a few times. The CDR3 here is CASSLARGNIAEHYEQYF. The CDR3 DNA is TGCGCCAGCAGCTTGGCGAGGGGAAACATCGCCGAGCACTACGAGCAGTACTTC. This chain connects TRBV5-1 to TRBJ2-7; the D call may be TRBD1 or TRBD2 (5 bases each). In germline, CDR1 is SGHRS, CDR2 YFSETQ. The germline V and J ends were trimmed by 0 bases and 3 bases, with 22 bases remaining between them. The CDR3 totals 18 residues.

The V and J genes are TRBV13 and TRBJ2-7; D is undetermined. Germline V gene lookup returns CDR1 PRHDT and CDR2 FYEKMQ (reference sequence). The CDR3 contains 12 residues. Trimming removed 5 bases at V and 6 bases at J, with 11 bases between. The CDR3 sequence: CASSPYRGEQYF. The CDR3 coding sequence is TGTGCCAGCAGCCCGTACCGTGGCGAGCAGTACTTC.

This clonotype has more than one count but fewer than ten. V is TRBV6-5 and J is TRBJ2-3; 7 positions match TRBD1. The CDR3 totals 16 residues. CDR1 and CDR2 from the germline V gene are MNHEY and SVGAGI. V trimming: 6 bases; J trimming: 4 bases; junction bases outside the gene matches: 13. The CDR3 region is CASRPTGTDLPDTQYF. CDR3 coding DNA: TGTGCCAGCAGACCAACCGGGACAGATCTTCCAGATACGCAGTATTTT.

This clonotype was recorded many times. The chain uses TRBV29-1 and TRBJ2-7, with a tentative D call TRBD2 (6 bases). Germline V gene sequence: CDR1 SQVTM, CDR2 ANQGSEA. V was pared by 4 bases and J by 0 bases, with 16 bases between. The CDR3 length is 15 residues. The CDR3 sequence: CSVVSRGGVSYEQYF. The CDR3 nucleotides read TGCAGCGTTGTGTCCCGGGGCGGGGTCTCCTACGAGCAGTACTTC.

This chain joins TRBV4-1 and TRBJ2-3; 8 bases match TRBD2. Germline-derived CDR1 and CDR2 are MGHRA and YSYEKL. V lost 4 bases and J lost 8; bases outside the gene matches: 11. This CDR3 region has 15 residues. CDR3 in amino acids: CASSLPGGVGGTQYF. In nucleotides, the CDR3 is TGCGCCAGCAGCCTGCCCGGGGGGGTAGGTGGTACGCAGTATTTT.

This clonotype was detected many times. The V and J genes are TRBV7-2 and TRBJ2-2; 9 nucleotides align to TRBD1. Germline CDR1 is SGHTA and CDR2 is FQGNSA. The length of the CDR3 is 15 residues. V shed 7 bases, J shed 1 base, and the junction held 4 bases outside the gene matches. DNA for the CDR3: TGTGCCAGCAAGCCGGGACAGGGGAACACCGGGGAGCTGTTTTTT. Encoded protein: CASKPGQGNTGELFF.

This clonotype was detected only once. This chain links TRBV20-1 with TRBJ2-1; the D is unclear. CDR3 size: 12 residues. V was pared by 2 bases and J by 10 bases, with 12 bases between. Looked up from germline, CDR1 is DFQATT and CDR2 is SNEGSKA (reference sequence). CDR3 residues: CSARLGLWEQFF. CDR3 coding DNA: TGCAGTGCTAGACTTGGGCTCTGGGAGCAGTTCTTC.

The chain is built from TRBV19 and TRBJ1-5, with 8 bases matching TRBD1. The CDR3 loop spans 16 amino acids. The V gene's germline CDR1 is LNHDA and CDR2 SQIVND (reference sequence). V was pared by 9 bases and J by 6 bases, with 16 bases of the junction left unmatched. The CDR3 loop reads CASLVTSQGVAQPQHF. As DNA, the CDR3 is TGTGCCAGCTTAGTAACGTCACAGGGGGTGGCTCAGCCCCAGCATTTT.

V and J are TRBV15 and TRBJ1-2, with TRBD1 matching 11 bases. Germline values: CDR1 LNHNV, CDR2 YYDKDF (reference sequence). This CDR3 is built from 14 residues. With 5 bases clipped from V and 7 bases from J, the junction kept 6 bases outside the gene matches. In nucleotides, the CDR3 is TGTGCCACCAGCCGGGGACAGGGGGAAGTTGGCTACACCTTC. This gives the protein CATSRGQGEVGYTF.

The V gene is TRBV11-2, the J gene TRBJ2-7, with 11 bases lining up with TRBD1. CDR3 size: 15 residues. Germline loops: CDR1 SGHAT, CDR2 FQNNGV. The trim removed 5 bases at V and 3 bases at J, leaving 6 bases unmatched. This chain's CDR3 is CASSPQGTGGYEQYF. DNA of the CDR3: TGTGCCAGCAGCCCACAGGGGACAGGGGGCTACGAGCAGTACTTC.

Turning to this clonotype: A much larger clone lies a single base off, so this may be a read error. The chain recombines TRBV20-1 with TRBJ2-7, with TRBD2 matching 10 bases. Germline-derived CDR1 and CDR2 are DFQATT and SNEGSKA (reference sequence). The CDR3 length is 14 residues. The chain's CDR3 is CSARSLAGVYAQYF. The CDR3 DNA sequence: TGCAGTGCTAGAAGTCTAGCGGGAGTCTACGCGCAGTACTTC.

This clonotype was seen only a few times. The V call is TRBV20-1, the J call TRBJ2-5; 7 nucleotides match TRBD1. Judging by the DNA end, TRBJ2-7 fits better; the J call may be wrong. Germline V gene data show CDR1 as DFQATT and CDR2 as SNEGSKA (reference sequence). CDR3 size: 13 residues. CDR3 region: CSARKGANYEQYF. In DNA form, the CDR3 reads TGCAGTGCTAGAAAGGGGGCCAACTACGAGCAGTACTTC.

The genes are TRBV15 and TRBJ2-1; 7 bases agree with TRBD2. J lost 6 bases, V lost 0 bases, and 5 bases had no gene match. The CDR3 has 15 amino acids. Looked up from germline, CDR1 is LNHNV and CDR2 is YYDKDF (reference sequence). CDR3 protein: CATSRDRASGNEQFF. The DNA of the CDR3 is TGTGCCACCAGCAGAGATCGGGCTAGCGGCAATGAGCAGTTCTTC.

This clonotype was detected only once. This rearrangement joins TRBV14 to TRBJ2-6; maybe TRBD1 (5 bases). CDR1 and CDR2 (germline): SGHDN, FVKESK. V shed 0 bases and J shed 5 bases, with 11 bases lying between them. This CDR3 spans 16 amino acids. The CDR3 nucleotides read TGTGCCAGCAGCCAAGATCTATGGGGCTGGGCCAACGTCCTGACTTTC. Translating gives CASSQDLWGWANVLTF. The complete variable domain, with remaining parts taken from reference TRBV14 and TRBJ2-6, reads EAGVTQFPSHSVIEKGQTVTLRCDPISGHDNLYWYRRVMGKEIKFLLHFVKESKQDESGMPNNRFLAERTGGTYSTLKVQPAELEDSGVYFCASSQDLWGWANVLTFGAGSRLTVL.

The V and J genes are TRBV20-1 and TRBJ2-5, with 9 bases lining up with TRBD2. The DNA matches TRBJ2-7 better at its end, which makes the J call doubtful. The CDR3 has 15 residues. CDR1 is DFQATT and CDR2 is SNEGSKA in the germline V gene (reference sequence). The CDR3 protein is CSARDRLAGRYEQYF. In DNA, the CDR3 is TGCAGTGCTAGAGATCGGCTAGCGGGGCGATACGAGCAGTACTTC.